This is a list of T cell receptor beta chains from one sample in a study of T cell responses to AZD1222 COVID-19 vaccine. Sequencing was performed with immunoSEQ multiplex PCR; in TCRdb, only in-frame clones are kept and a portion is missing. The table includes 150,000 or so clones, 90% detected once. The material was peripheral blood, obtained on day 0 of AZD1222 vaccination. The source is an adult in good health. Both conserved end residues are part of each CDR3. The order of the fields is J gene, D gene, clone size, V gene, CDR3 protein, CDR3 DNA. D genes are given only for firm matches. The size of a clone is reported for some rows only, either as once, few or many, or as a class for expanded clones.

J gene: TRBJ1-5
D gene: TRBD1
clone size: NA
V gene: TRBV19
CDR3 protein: CASSIARTGVQPQHF
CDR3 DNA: TGTGCCAGTAGTATTGCGAGGACAGGGGTCCAGCCCCAGCATTTT

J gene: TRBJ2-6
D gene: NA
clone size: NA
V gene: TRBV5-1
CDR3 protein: CASKEISGANVLTF
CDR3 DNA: TGCGCCAGCAAGGAGATCTCTGGAGCCAACGTCCTGACTTTC

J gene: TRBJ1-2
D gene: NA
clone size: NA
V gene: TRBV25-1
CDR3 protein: CASSESLGHGYTF
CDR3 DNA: TGTGCCAGCAGTGAATCCCTGGGTCATGGCTACACCTTC

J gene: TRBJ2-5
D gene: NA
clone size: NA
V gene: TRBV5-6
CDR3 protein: CASSLEEFQETQYF
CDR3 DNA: TGTGCCAGCAGCTTGGAGGAGTTCCAAGAGACCCAGTACTTC

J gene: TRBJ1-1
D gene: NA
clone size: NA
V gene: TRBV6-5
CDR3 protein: CASSWTVMNTEAFF
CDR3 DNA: TGTGCCAGCAGTTGGACAGTAATGAACACTGAAGCTTTCTTT

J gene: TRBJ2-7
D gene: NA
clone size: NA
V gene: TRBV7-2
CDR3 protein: CASSLGDYEQYF
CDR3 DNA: TGTGCCAGCAGCTTAGGGGACTACGAGCAGTACTTC

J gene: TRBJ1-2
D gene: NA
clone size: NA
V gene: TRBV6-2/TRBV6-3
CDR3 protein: CASSYPGVNVGYTF
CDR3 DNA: TGTGCCAGCAGTTACCCTGGTGTTAACGTCGGCTACACCTTC

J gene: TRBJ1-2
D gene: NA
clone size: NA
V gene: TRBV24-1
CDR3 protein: CATSGAADGYTF
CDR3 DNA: TGTGCCACCAGTGGAGCAGCGGATGGCTACACCTTC

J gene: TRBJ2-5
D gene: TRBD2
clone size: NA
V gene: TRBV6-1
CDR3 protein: CASSEALGRGETQYF
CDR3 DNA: TGTGCCAGCAGTGAAGCGCTCGGGAGGGGTGAGACCCAGTACTTC

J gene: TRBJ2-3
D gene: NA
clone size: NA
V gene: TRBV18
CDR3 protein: CASSRGSGDTQYF
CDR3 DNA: TGTGCCAGCTCAAGGGGGAGTGGTGATACGCAGTATTTT

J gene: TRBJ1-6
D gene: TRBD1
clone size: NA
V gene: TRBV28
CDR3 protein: CASSFQGAYSPLHF
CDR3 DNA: TGTGCCAGCAGTTTCCAGGGGGCTTATTCACCCCTCCACTTT

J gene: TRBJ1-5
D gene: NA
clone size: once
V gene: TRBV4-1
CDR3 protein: CASSQDTGSNQPQHF
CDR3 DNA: TGCGCCAGCAGCCAAGACACAGGGAGCAATCAGCCCCAGCATTTT

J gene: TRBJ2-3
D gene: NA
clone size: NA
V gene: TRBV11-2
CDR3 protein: CASSLTLGRGTDTQYF
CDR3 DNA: TGTGCCAGCAGCTTAACTCTAGGGCGGGGCACAGATACGCAGTATTTT

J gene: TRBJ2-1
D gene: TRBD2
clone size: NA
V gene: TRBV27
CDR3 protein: CASSLAGLASYNEQFF
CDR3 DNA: TGTGCCAGCAGTTTGGCGGGACTAGCCTCCTACAATGAGCAGTTCTTC

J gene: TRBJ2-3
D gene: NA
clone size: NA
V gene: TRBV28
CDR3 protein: CASRSPRGWGTDTQYF
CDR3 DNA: TGTGCCAGCAGGTCCCCAAGAGGGTGGGGCACAGATACGCAGTATTTT

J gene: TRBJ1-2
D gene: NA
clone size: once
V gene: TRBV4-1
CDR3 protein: CASSPPGQFYGYTF
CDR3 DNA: TGCGCCAGCAGCCCGCCAGGACAGTTCTATGGCTACACCTTC

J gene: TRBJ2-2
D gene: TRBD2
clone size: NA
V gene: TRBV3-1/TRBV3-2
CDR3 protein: CASSQRREVGELFF
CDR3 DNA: TGTGCCAGCAGCCAAAGGCGGGAGGTCGGGGAGCTGTTTTTT

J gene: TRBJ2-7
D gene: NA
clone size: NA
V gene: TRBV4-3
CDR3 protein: CASSQDLATASYEQYF
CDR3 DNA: TGCGCCAGCAGCCAAGATTTAGCGACCGCTTCCTACGAGCAGTACTTC

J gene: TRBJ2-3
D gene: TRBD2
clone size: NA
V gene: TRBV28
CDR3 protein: CASSLSAGRAEYF
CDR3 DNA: TGTGCCAGCAGTTTATCCGCGGGGAGGGCAGAGTATTTT

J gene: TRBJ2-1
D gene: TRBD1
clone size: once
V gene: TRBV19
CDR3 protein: CASSTKTGGLYNEQFF
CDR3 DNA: TGTGCCAGTAGTACAAAGACAGGGGGCTTGTATAATGAGCAGTTCTTC

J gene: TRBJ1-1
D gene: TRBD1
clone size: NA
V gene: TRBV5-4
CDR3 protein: CASSLEGTGGTEAFF
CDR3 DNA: TGTGCCAGCAGCTTGGAGGGGACAGGGGGGACTGAAGCTTTCTTT

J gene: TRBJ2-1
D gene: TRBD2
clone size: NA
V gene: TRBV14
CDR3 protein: CASSSTGLAGVMEQFF
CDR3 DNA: TGTGCCAGCAGCTCTACGGGACTAGCGGGAGTGATGGAGCAGTTCTTC

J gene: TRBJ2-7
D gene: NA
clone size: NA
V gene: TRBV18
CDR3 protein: CASSPEGTKGTYEQYF
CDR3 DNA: TGTGCCAGCTCACCAGAGGGCACGAAGGGGACCTACGAGCAGTACTTC

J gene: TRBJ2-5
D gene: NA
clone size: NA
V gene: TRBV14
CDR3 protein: CASSQVFLPLIQGETQYF
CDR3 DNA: TGTGCCAGCAGCCAAGTCTTCTTACCCTTAATTCAGGGAGAGACCCAGTACTTC

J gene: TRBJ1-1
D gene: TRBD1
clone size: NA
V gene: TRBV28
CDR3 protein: CASSTHRDRENTEAFF
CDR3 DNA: TGTGCCAGCAGTACCCACCGGGACAGGGAGAACACTGAAGCTTTCTTT

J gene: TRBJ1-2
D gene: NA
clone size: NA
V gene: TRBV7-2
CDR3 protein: CASSPRVGGVGYTF
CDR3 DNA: TGTGCCAGCAGCCCCCGGGTGGGGGGCGTTGGCTACACCTTC

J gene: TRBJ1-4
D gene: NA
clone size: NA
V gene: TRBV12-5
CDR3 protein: CASGQGQKNEKLFF
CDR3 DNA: TGTGCTAGTGGCCAAGGACAGAAAAATGAAAAACTGTTTTTT

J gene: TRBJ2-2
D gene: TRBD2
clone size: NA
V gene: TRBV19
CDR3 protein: CASSIVGREERELFF
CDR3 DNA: TGTGCCAGTAGTATAGTGGGACGGGAGGAGCGGGAGCTGTTTTTT

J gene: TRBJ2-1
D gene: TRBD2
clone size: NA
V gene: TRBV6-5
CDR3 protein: CASSNFGLEGQFF
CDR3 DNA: TGTGCCAGCAGTAATTTTGGACTAGAAGGGCAGTTCTTC

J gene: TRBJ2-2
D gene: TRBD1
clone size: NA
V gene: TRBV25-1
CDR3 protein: CASRQGRNTGELFF
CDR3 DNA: TGTGCCAGCAGACAGGGGCGGAACACCGGGGAGCTGTTTTTT

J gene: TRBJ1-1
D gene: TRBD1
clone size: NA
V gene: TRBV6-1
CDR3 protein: CASSEAKKGATEAFF
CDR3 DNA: TGTGCCAGCAGTGAAGCGAAAAAGGGGGCAACTGAAGCTTTCTTT

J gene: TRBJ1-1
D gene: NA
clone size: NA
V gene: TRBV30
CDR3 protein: CAWSAWTVNTEAFF
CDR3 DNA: TGTGCCTGGAGTGCTTGGACAGTGAACACTGAAGCTTTCTTT

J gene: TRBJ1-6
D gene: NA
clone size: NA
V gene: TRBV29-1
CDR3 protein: CSVLLSAGSPLHF
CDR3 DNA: TGCAGCGTGCTACTATCGGCCGGCAGCCCCCTCCACTTT

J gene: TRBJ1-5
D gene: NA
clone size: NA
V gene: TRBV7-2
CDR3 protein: CASSLESGSNQPQHF
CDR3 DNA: TGTGCCAGCAGCTTAGAGTCCGGGAGCAATCAGCCCCAGCATTTT

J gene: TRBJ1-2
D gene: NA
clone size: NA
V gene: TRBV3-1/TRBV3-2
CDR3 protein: CASSQGQLYGYTF
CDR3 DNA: TGTGCCAGCAGCCAAGGACAGCTCTATGGCTACACCTTC

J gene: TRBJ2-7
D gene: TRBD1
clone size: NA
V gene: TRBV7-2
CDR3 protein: CASSIDTGQGGYEQYF
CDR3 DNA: TGTGCCAGCAGCATAGACACCGGACAGGGGGGGTACGAGCAGTACTTC

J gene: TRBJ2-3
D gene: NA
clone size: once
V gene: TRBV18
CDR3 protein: CASSPTGRTDTQYF
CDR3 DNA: TGTGCCAGCTCACCAACAGGGCGCACAGATACGCAGTATTTT

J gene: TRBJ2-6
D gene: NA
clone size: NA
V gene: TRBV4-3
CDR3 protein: CASSQDGSGANVLTF
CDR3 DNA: TGCGCCAGCAGCCAAGACGGCTCTGGGGCCAACGTCCTGACTTTC

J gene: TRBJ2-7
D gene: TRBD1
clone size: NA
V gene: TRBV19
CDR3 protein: CASSIVSGQGLTYEQYF
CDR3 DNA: TGTGCCAGTAGTATAGTCAGTGGACAGGGCCTAACCTACGAGCAGTACTTC

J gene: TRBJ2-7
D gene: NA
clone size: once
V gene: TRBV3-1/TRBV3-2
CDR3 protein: CASSPAGAGAIDYEQYF
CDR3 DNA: TGTGCCAGCAGCCCCGCAGGGGCCGGGGCAATAGATTACGAGCAGTACTTC

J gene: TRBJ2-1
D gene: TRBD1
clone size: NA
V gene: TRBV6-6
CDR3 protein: CASSSGGPSYNEQFF
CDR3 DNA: TGTGCCAGCAGTTCAGGGGGTCCGTCCTACAATGAGCAGTTCTTC

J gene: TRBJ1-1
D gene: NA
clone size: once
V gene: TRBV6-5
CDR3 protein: CASSYSSGEAFF
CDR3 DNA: TGTGCCAGCAGTTACTCGAGCGGGGAAGCTTTCTTT

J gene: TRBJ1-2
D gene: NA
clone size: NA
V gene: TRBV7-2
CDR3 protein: CASSLIGGDYGYTF
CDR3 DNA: TGTGCCAGCAGCTTAATTGGCGGGGACTATGGCTACACCTTC

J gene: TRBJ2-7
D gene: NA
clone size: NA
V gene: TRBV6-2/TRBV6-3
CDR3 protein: CASSYRGSYEQYF
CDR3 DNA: TGTGCCAGCAGTTACAGGGGGTCGTACGAGCAGTACTTC

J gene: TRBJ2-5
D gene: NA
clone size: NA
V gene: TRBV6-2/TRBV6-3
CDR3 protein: CASSYDQLPGETQYF
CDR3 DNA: TGTGCCAGCAGTTACGATCAGCTCCCTGGGGAGACCCAGTACTTC

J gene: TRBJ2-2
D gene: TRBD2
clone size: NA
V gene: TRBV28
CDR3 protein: CASSKRSGSHTGELFF
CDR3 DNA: TGTGCCAGCAGTAAACGTAGCGGGAGCCACACCGGGGAGCTGTTTTTT

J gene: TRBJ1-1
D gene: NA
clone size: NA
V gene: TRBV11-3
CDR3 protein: CASSLYGAEAFF
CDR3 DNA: TGTGCCAGCAGCTTATATGGGGCTGAAGCTTTCTTT

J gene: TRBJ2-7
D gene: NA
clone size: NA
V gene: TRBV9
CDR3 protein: CASSPGRDASSYEQYF
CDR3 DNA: TGTGCCAGCAGCCCCGGCCGGGACGCCAGCTCCTACGAGCAGTACTTC

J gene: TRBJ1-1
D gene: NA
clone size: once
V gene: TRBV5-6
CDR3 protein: CASSGSRQLFTEAFF
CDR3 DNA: TGTGCCAGCAGCGGCTCGCGGCAGTTATTCACTGAAGCTTTCTTT

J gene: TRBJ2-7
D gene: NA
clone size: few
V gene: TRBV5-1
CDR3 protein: CASSLGYEQYF
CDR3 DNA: TGCGCCAGCAGCTTGGGCTACGAGCAGTACTTC

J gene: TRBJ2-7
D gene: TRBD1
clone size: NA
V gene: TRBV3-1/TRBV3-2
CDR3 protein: CASRQKQGNEQYF
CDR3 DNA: TGTGCCAGCAGACAAAAACAGGGGAACGAGCAGTACTTC

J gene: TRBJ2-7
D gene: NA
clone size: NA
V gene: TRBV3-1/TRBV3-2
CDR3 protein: CASSHRGYEQYF
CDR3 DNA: TGTGCCAGCAGCCATCGGGGTTACGAGCAGTACTTC